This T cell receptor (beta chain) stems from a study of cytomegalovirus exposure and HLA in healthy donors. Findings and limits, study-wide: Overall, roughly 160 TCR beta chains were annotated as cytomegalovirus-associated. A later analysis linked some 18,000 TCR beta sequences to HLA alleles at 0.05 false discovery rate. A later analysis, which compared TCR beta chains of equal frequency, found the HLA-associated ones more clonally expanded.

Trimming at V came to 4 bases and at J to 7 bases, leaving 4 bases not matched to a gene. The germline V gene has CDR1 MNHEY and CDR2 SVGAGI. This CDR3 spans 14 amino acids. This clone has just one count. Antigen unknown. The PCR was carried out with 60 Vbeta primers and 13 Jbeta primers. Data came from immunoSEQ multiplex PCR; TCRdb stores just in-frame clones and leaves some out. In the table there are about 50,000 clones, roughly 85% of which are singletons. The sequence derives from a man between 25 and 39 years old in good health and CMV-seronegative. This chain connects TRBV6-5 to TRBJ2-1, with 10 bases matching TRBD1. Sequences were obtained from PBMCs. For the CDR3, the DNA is TGTGCCAGCAGTTTGGACAGGGGGTTTAATGAGCAGTTCTTC. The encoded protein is CASSLDRGFNEQFF.